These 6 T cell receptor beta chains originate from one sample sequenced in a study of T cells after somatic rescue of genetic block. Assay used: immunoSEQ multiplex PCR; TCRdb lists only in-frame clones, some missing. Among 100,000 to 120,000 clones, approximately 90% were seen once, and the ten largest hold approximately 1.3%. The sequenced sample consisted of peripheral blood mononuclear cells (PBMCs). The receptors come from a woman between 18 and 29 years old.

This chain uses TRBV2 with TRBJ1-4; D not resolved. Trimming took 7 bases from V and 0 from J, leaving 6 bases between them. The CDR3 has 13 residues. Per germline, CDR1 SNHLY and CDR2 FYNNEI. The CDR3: CASTVATNEKLFF. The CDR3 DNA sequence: TGTGCCAGCACCGTTGCAACTAATGAAAAACTGTTTTTT.

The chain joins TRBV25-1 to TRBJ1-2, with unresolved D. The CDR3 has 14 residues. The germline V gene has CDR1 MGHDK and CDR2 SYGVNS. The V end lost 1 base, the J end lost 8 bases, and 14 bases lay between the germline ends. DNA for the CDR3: TGTGCCAGCAGTGAATCGGAGGGAAGGGTCGGCTACACCTTC. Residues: CASSESEGRVGYTF.

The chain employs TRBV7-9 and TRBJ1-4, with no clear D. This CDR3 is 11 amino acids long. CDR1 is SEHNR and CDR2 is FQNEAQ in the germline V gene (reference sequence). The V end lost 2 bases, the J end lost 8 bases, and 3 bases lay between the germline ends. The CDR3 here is CASSLREKLFF. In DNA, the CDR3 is TGTGCCAGCAGCTTAAGGGAAAAACTGTTTTTT.

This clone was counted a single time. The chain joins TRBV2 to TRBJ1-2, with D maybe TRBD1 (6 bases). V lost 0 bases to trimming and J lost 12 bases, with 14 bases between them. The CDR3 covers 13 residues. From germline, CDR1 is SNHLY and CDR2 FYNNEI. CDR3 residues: CASSEAPGGENTF. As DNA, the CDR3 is TGTGCCAGCAGTGAAGCGCCCGGGGGCGAGAACACCTTC.

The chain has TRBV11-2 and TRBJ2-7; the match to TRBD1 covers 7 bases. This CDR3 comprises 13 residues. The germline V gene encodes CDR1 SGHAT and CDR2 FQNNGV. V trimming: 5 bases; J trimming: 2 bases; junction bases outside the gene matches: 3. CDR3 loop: CASSTGQTYEQYF. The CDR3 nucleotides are TGTGCCAGCAGCACGGGACAGACCTACGAGCAGTACTTC.

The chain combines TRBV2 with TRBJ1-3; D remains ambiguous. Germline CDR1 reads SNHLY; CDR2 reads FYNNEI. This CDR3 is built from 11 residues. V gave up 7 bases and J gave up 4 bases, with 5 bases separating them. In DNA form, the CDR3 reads TGTGCCAGCATTGGCGGAAACACCATATATTTT. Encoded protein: CASIGGNTIYF.